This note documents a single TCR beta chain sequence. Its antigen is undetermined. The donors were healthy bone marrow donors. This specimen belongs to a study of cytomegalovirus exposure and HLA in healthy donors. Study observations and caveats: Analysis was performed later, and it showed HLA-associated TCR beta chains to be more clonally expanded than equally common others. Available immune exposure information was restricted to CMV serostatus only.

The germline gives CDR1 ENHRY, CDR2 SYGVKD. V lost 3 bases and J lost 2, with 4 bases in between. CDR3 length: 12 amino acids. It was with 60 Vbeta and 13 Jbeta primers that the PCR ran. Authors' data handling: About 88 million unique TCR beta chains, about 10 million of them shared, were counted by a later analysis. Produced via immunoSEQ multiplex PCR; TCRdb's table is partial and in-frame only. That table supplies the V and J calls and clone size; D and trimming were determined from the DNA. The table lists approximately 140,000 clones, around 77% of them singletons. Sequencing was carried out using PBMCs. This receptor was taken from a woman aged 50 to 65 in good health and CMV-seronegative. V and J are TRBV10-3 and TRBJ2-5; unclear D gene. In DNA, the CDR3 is TGTGCCATCAGTGATAATCAAGAGACCCAGTACTTC. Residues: CAISDNQETQYF.